The 5 T cell receptor beta chains below were found in one sample sequenced in a study of CD8 T cells in Susac syndrome. Random hexamers served to reverse transcribe roughly 0.45 to 1 ug RNA. MiXCR was run by TCRdb on the immunoSEQ multiplex PCR reads, yielding one entry per CDR3 protein. This table holds about 200,000 distinct CDR3 sequences, 95% found once. The source material was CD4+ T cells from PBMCs. The source is a human donor with multiple sclerosis.

The chain couples TRBV29-1 to TRBJ1-2; D gene uncertain. With 2 bases removed from V and 5 bases from J, the gap between germline ends came to 6 bases. This CDR3 region has 11 residues. CDR1 is SQVTM, CDR2 ANQGSEA, per germline. The CDR3 loop reads CSVESGYGYTF. CDR3 nucleotide sequence: TGCAGCGTTGAATCTGGTTATGGCTACACCTTC.

Only one count was recorded for this clonotype. The rearrangement uses TRBV7-3 and TRBJ2-1; 9 bases align to TRBD1. Trimming cost V 3 bases and J 15 bases; bases outside gene matches: 12. This CDR3 contains 14 residues. Germline values: CDR1 SGHTA, CDR2 FQGTGA. CDR3 region: CASSFSPGQGQVFF. CDR3 sequence (DNA): TGTGCCAGCAGCTTTTCCCCGGGACAGGGACAAGTGTTCTTC.

J is TRBJ1-5 and V is TRBV20-1; 7 nucleotides align to TRBD1. The V and J ends lost 4 bases and 1 base, in that order; junction bases with no gene match: 4. Germline V gene sequence: CDR1 DFQATT, CDR2 SNEGSKA (reference sequence). The CDR3 has 14 residues. The CDR3 is CSATTGQSNQPQHF. CDR3 in DNA: TGCAGTGCTACAACGGGACAGAGCAATCAGCCCCAGCATTTT.

The gene calls are TRBV20-1 and TRBJ2-1; D might be TRBD2 (5 bases). Germline V CDR1 and CDR2: DFQATT, SNEGSKA (reference sequence). V lost 3 bases, J lost 7 bases, and 10 bases lay in between. The CDR3 consists of 12 residues. CDR3 in DNA: TGCAGTGCTAGGGACGGGGTGAATGAGCAGTTCTTC. The encoded protein is CSARDGVNEQFF.

CDR3 sequence reads: CAWSVGFQETQYF. As DNA, the CDR3 is TGTGCCTGGAGTGTAGGCTTCCAAGAGACCCAGTACTTC. J is TRBJ2-5 and V is TRBV30; D remains ambiguous. Germline V gene data show CDR1 as GTSNPN and CDR2 as SVGIG (reference sequence). This CDR3 has 13 amino acids. Trimming pared 0 bases from V and 1 base from J, leaving 6 bases between.